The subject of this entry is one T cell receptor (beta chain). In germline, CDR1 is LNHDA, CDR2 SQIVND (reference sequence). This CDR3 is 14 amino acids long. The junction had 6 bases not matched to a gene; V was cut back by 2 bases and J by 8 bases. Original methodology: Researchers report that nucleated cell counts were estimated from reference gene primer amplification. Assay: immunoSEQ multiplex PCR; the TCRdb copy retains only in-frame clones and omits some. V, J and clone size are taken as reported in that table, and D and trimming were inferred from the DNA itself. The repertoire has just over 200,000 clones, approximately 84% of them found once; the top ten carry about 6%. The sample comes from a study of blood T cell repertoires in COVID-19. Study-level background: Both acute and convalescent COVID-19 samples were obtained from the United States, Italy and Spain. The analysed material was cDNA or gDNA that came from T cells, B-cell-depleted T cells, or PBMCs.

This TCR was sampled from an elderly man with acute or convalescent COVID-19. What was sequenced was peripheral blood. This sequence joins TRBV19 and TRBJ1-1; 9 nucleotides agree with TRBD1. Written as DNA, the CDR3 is TGTGCCAGTAGTATACCGTTCGGGACAGGGGAAGCTTTCTTT. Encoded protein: CASSIPFGTGEAFF.